This T cell receptor beta chain stems from a study of cytomegalovirus exposure and HLA in healthy donors. At collection, donors were nominally healthy, but unrecorded immune exposures were probable. The V and J ends lost 3 bases and 15 bases, in that order; junction bases with no gene match: 17. CDR3 length equals 16 residues. Germline loops: CDR1 MGHRA, CDR2 YSYEKL. It was with 60 Vbeta and 13 Jbeta primers that the PCR ran. Sequencing used immunoSEQ multiplex PCR; TCRdb keeps in-frame clones, though not all of them. This table has fewer than 150,000 clones, approximately 78% appearing once. The chain links TRBV4-1 to TRBJ2-1, with 10 positions matching TRBD2. The specimen was PBMCs. The sequence derives from a woman aged 40 to 50 in good health and CMV-seropositive. The CDR3, as DNA: TGCGCCAGCAGCCACACCGGGACTAGCGATTACAATGAGGGGTTCTTC. Amino acid sequence: CASSHTGTSDYNEGFF.